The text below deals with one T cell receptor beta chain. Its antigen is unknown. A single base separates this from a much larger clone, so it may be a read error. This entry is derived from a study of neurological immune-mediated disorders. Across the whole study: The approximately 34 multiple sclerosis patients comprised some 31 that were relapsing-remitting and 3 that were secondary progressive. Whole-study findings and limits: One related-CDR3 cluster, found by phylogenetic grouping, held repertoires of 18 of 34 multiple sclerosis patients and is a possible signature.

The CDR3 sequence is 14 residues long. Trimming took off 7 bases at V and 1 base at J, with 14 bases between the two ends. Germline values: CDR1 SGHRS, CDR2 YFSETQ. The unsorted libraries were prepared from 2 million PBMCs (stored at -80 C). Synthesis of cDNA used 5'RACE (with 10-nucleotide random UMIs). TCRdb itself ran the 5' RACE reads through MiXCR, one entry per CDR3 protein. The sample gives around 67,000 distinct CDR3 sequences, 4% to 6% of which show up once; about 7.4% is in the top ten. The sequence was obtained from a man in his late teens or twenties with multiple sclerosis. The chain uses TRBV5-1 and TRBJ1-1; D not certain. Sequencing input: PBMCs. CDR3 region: CASLPGKANTEAFF. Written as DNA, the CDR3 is TGCGCCAGCTTACCGGGAAAGGCGAACACTGAAGCTTTCTTT.